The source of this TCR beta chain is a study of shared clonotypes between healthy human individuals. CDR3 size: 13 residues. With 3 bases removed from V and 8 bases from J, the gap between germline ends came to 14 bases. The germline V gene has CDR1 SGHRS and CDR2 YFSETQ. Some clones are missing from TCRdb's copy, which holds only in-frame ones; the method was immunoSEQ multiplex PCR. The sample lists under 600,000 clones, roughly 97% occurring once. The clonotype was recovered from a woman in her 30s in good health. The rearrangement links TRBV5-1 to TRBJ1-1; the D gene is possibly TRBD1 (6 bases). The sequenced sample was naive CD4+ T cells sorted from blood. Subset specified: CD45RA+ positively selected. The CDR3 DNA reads TGCGCCAGCAGCTCCCAGGACAGCTCGGAAGCTTTCTTT. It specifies CASSSQDSSEAFF.